This T cell receptor beta chain stems from a study of memory CD4+ T cells and cytomegalovirus serostatus. Looking at the study overall: Donors were healthy Belgian adults, 9 CMV seropositive and 24 seronegative.

Using immunoSEQ multiplex PCR, the repertoire was profiled, and TCRdb retains in-frame clones only, with some absent. The table records more than 35,000 clones, roughly 78% of them present only once. As concerns this clone: As yet, its antigen is unknown.

Single viable CD3+CD4+CD8-CD45RO+ cells were sorted as the memory CD4+ T cells. General study points: About 40% of the roughly 150 known CMV-associated TCRbeta sequences appeared in CD4+ memory.

With V trimmed by 6 bases and J by 2 bases, 9 bases remained unmatched. Germline V gene data show CDR1 as MGHDK and CDR2 as SYGVNS. This CDR3 has 15 residues. The genes are TRBV25-1 and TRBJ2-7, with 8 positions matching TRBD1. The sample comprised memory CD4+ T cells from blood. This receptor was taken from an adult in good health and CMV-seropositive. In DNA form, the CDR3 reads TGTGCCAGCAGCCCCCGGACAGGGAACCCCTACGAGCAGTACTTC. As protein: CASSPRTGNPYEQYF.